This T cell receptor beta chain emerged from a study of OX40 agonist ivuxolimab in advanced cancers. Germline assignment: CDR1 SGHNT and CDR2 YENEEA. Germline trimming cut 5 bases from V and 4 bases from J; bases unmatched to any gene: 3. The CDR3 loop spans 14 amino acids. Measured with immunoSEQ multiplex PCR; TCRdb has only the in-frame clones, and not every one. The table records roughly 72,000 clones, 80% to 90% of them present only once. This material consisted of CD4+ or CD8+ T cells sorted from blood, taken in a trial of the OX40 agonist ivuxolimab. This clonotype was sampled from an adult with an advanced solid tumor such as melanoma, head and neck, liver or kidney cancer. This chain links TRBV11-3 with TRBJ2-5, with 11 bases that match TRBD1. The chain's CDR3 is CASSPGTGGETQYF. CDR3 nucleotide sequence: TGTGCCAGCAGCCCGGGGACAGGGGGAGAGACCCAGTACTTC.